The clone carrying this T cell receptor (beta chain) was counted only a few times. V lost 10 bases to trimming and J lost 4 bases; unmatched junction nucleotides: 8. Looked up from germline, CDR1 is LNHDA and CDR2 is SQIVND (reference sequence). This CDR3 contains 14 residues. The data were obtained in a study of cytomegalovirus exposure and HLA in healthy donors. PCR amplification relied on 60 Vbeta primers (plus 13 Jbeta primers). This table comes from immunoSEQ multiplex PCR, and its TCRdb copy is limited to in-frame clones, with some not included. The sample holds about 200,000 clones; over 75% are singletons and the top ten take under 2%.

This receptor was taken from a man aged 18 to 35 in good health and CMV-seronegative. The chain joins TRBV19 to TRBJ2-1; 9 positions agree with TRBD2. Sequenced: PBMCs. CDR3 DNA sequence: TGTGCCACCAATAGCGGGGGCGATTACAATGAGCAGTTCTTC. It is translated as CATNSGGDYNEQFF.